In this sample, the clone carrying this T cell receptor (beta chain) turned up a few times. This sample is part of a study of cytomegalovirus exposure and HLA in healthy donors. Use of 60 Vbeta and 13 Jbeta primers characterized the PCR. Authors' analysis steps: A later analysis counted 80 million or so unique TCR beta chains, around 10 million shared. Sequencing used immunoSEQ multiplex PCR; TCRdb keeps in-frame clones, though not all of them. That table furnishes V, J and clone size, whereas the DNA furnished D and trimming. The sample consists of 60,000 or so clones, 60% to 85% of them appearing once. V lost 1 base to trimming and J lost 5 bases, with 11 bases between them. Germline-derived CDR1 and CDR2 are SGHTS and YDEGEE. This CDR3 comprises 14 residues.

The sequence came from a woman in her thirties or forties in good health and CMV-seropositive. The sequenced sample was PBMCs. The chain links TRBV5-8 to TRBJ2-3, with D possibly TRBD1 on 6 matching bases. CDR3 sequence reads: CASSLSSGVDTQYF. Written as DNA, the CDR3 is TGTGCCAGCAGCTTGTCTTCAGGGGTAGATACGCAGTATTTT.